This entry describes one T cell receptor beta chain. This sample stems from a study of T-cell memory formation after mild COVID-19. A single record per CDR3 protein comes from TCRdb applying MiXCR to the 5' RACE reads. Of around 180,000 distinct CDR3 sequences detected, more than 15% appear once; the ten largest clones hold roughly 1.9%. Looked up from germline, CDR1 is DFQATT and CDR2 is SNEGSKA (reference sequence). This CDR3 region has 14 residues. V lost 0 bases and J 2 bases, leaving 5 bases between the germline ends. The V call is TRBV20-1, the J call TRBJ2-6; D not certain. This clonotype originated in an adult woman who had mild COVID-19 (a few samples of this study predate the infection). Cell type and time point are not known. Sequencing was done on a sample of PBMCs or a T cell subset sorted from them (not recorded which). The CDR3 sequence: CSARDPAGANVLTF. The CDR3 region has the DNA TGCAGTGCTAGAGATCCGGCTGGGGCCAACGTCCTGACTTTC.